These T cell receptor beta chains were read from a single sample in a study of beta chain features in type 1 diabetes. The method was immunoSEQ multiplex PCR; TCRdb's version includes in-frame clones alone and lacks a portion of them. The table records 95,000 to 150,000 clones, about 16% of them present only once. Sample: central memory CD4+ T cells from blood. The receptors stem from a man aged 25-45 years with type 1 diabetes. CDR3s leave out the opening cysteine and the closing phenylalanine or tryptophan. Each record gives: V gene, CDR3 protein.

>TRBV7-3
ASSLAGANEQF
>TRBV4-3
ASSLEYAGSYNEQF
>TRBV16
ASSPRGGTTEAF
>TRBV29-1
SVEGPASYEQY
>TRBV19
ASSTQGRNSPLH
>TRBV29-1
SVSNGGITDTQY
>TRBV4-3
ASSQDGTGGNEKLF
>TRBV7-9
ASGRNNEQF
>TRBV7-9
ASARTSGTGELF
>TRBV18
ASSPGGGETQY
>TRBV28
ASSFSPNLDSEGNSPLH
>TRBV5-1
ASSLGLAENEQF
>TRBV30
AWSLGAATDTQY
>TRBV29-1
SVVDSLPTDTQY
>TRBV2
ASPRPRDRRADTQY
>TRBV30
AWSPRVSLGYT
>TRBV6-6
ASSSTDTQY
>TRBV14
ASSQPGTSGFNEQF
>TRBV11-3
ASSLRSSRTYGYT
>TRBV7-9
ASSSGTDNEQF
>TRBV7-2
ASSLLYEQY
>TRBV30
AWTNGYSGNTIY
>TRBV11-1
ASSPSSTGRTDTQY
>TRBV29-1
SVEDGPVAF
>TRBV5-1
ASSTGTPREKLF
>TRBV4-3
ASSENLASYEQY
>TRBV5-1
ASRRTADTQY
>TRBV7-3
ASSLSMNTEAF
>TRBV7-2
ASSFNPADTQY
>TRBV7-8
ASSLQTYEQY
>TRBV10-2
ASTTGTNYGYT
>TRBV20-1
SAVQGNEQY
>TRBV2
ASSRDYLNTGELF
>TRBV7-9
ASSSDRHWGNEQF
>TRBV4-3
ASSHVTGGSFNEKLF
>TRBV5-1
ASSLHGPEAF
>TRBV18
ASSPGRETQY
>TRBV11-3
ASSLEEGQPQH
>TRBV7-3
ASSLTGRQAPGELF
>TRBV6-5
ASRSGGSTDTQY
>TRBV9
ASSVTTGGNTIY
>TRBV6-5
ASSSQNRRYEQY
>TRBV29-1
SVTGPGGGPYEQY
>TRBV28
ASSNRVPDTQY
>TRBV14
ASSPLRGDYNEQF
>TRBV7-2
ASSLEFGDEQF
>TRBV30
AWSIQTDTQY
>TRBV27
ASSYRPGLAGGNTQY
>TRBV6-1
ASSDRASTDTQY